One sample yielded the 26 T cell receptor beta chains listed below, sequenced in a study of blood T cell repertoires in COVID-19. Some clones are missing from TCRdb's copy, which holds only in-frame ones; the method was immunoSEQ multiplex PCR. The sample yields 45,000 or so clones, approximately 90% seen once. Sequenced input: peripheral blood. These receptors were taken from a man aged 70 or older with active COVID-19.

The chain recombines TRBV5-6 with TRBJ1-6; the D gene is possibly TRBD1 (5 bases). The CDR3 extends over 14 amino acids. V gave up 2 bases and J gave up 10 bases, with 13 bases separating them. Germline CDR1 and CDR2: SGHDT and YYEEEE. DNA for the CDR3: TGTGCCAGCAGCTTAGGGGCGGCGAGATCACCCCTCCACTTT. As protein: CASSLGAARSPLHF.

J is TRBJ2-1 and V is TRBV27; TRBD2 agrees at 7 bases. V was clipped by 8 bases and J by 2 bases; unmatched bases: 9. The CDR3 spans 15 residues. Per germline, CDR1 MNHEY and CDR2 SMNVEV (reference sequence). The CDR3 DNA is TGTGCCAGCCACCCTAGCGGCCCAGCCTACAATGAGCAGTTCTTC. This sequence encodes CASHPSGPAYNEQFF.

A single count supports this clone. This sequence joins TRBV28 and TRBJ2-5; 8 positions match TRBD2. Germline CDR1 and CDR2: MDHEN and SYDVKM. This CDR3 has 17 residues. The V segment lost 2 bases and the J segment 3 bases; nucleotides outside the gene matches: 11. This CDR3 reads CASSLRAGDRREETQYF. The CDR3 DNA reads as TGTGCCAGCAGTTTACGAGCGGGGGACCGGAGGGAAGAGACCCAGTACTTC.

This clone was counted only a few times. The chain combines TRBV6-2 or TRBV6-3 with TRBJ1-2; possibly TRBD1 for D (5 bases). This CDR3 is 16 amino acids long. V shed 5 bases and J shed 10 bases, with 26 bases lying between them. CDR1 MNHEY and CDR2 SVGEGT come from the germline V gene. The CDR3 region is CASSPRDPDLISDYTF. CDR3 bases: TGTGCCAGCAGTCCGCGGGACCCGGACTTAATTTCAGACTACACCTTC.

The chain carries TRBV28 and TRBJ2-4, with TRBD1 as a possible D gene (6 bases). There are 20 residues in the CDR3. V lost 5 bases and J lost 0, with 26 bases in between. CDR1 is MDHEN, CDR2 SYDVKM, per germline. The CDR3 is CASSTDYWDTRWLAKNIQYF. In DNA, the CDR3 is TGTGCCAGCAGTACCGACTACTGGGACACCCGATGGCTAGCCAAAAACATTCAGTACTTC. Together with reference TRBV28 and TRBJ2-4, the CDR3 gives the full variable domain: DVKVTQSSRYLVKRTGEKVFLECVQDMDHENMFWYRQDPGLGLRLIYFSYDVKMKEKGDIPEGYSVSREKKERFSLILESASTNQTSMYLCASSTDYWDTRWLAKNIQYFGAGTRLSVL.

The J gene is TRBJ1-1, the V gene TRBV19; unclear D gene. V was trimmed by 6 bases and J by 0 bases, leaving 8 bases between them. This CDR3 has 13 amino acids. CDR1 is LNHDA and CDR2 is SQIVND in the germline V gene (reference sequence). The CDR3 DNA is TGTGCCAGTAGCCCGAGTTTGAACACTGAAGCTTTCTTT. It codes for CASSPSLNTEAFF.

V is TRBV11-2 and J is TRBJ2-7, with 8 bases matching TRBD2. The germline V gene has CDR1 SGHAT and CDR2 FQNNGV. The junction had 7 bases not matched to a gene; V was cut back by 5 bases and J by 7 bases. The CDR3 has 13 amino acids. DNA of the CDR3: TGTGCCAGCAGCCGCCCGGGGGGGTGGGAGCAGTACTTC. Its translation: CASSRPGGWEQYF.

The chain joins TRBV5-1 to TRBJ2-7, with 11 bases aligning to TRBD2. Germline CDR1 reads SGHRS; CDR2 reads YFSETQ. The CDR3 spans 17 residues. The V and J ends lost 5 bases and 0 bases, in that order; junction bases with no gene match: 10. DNA of the CDR3: TGCGCCAGCAGTCAAGACTTAGCGGGGGGGTCCTCCTACGAGCAGTACTTC. It translates to CASSQDLAGGSSYEQYF.

The chain joins TRBV19 to TRBJ2-1; 11 bases map to TRBD2. Losses at the gene ends were 5 bases for V and 4 bases for J; bases not matched to a gene: 4. CDR1 and CDR2 from the germline V gene are LNHDA and SQIVND (reference sequence). The CDR3 totals 15 residues. CDR3: CASSSLAGGYNEQFF. The CDR3 DNA sequence: TGTGCCAGTAGTTCCTTAGCGGGGGGGTACAATGAGCAGTTCTTC.

The chain recombines TRBV13 with TRBJ2-3, with 8 bases aligning to TRBD1. Germline V gene sequence: CDR1 PRHDT, CDR2 FYEKMQ (reference sequence). The CDR3 runs 19 residues. V was pared by 0 bases and J by 1 base, with 12 bases of the junction left unmatched. DNA for the CDR3: TGTGCCAGCAGCTTAGGATCGGGACAGGTAAATTATGGCACAGATACGCAGTATTTT. Translated, it gives CASSLGSGQVNYGTDTQYF.

The chain recombines TRBV9 with TRBJ2-2; 14 bases map to TRBD2. The ends lost 0 bases at V and 1 base at J; junction bases unmatched: 5. Germline CDR1 and CDR2: SGDLS and YYNGEE. The CDR3 runs 19 residues. CDR3 nucleotide sequence: TGTGCCAGCAGCGTAGCCCTGGGGACTAGCGGGGGGAACACCGGGGAGCTGTTTTTT. This codes for CASSVALGTSGGNTGELFF.

The CDR3 DNA is TGCAGTGCCAGTCCGGGATCCAAATCGGAGACCCAGTACTTC. This codes for CSASPGSKSETQYF. The chain uses TRBV20-1 and TRBJ2-5; D might be TRBD2 (5 bases). V was cut by 6 bases and J by 5 bases, with 19 bases left in between. Germline V lookup: CDR1 DFQATT, CDR2 SNEGSKA (reference sequence). The length of the CDR3 is 14 residues.

J is TRBJ2-1 and V is TRBV3-1 (or the pseudogene TRBV3-2); 15 bases are shared with TRBD2. The CDR3 consists of 18 residues. Germline CDR1 reads LGHDT; CDR2 reads YNNKEL (reference sequence). V shed 4 bases, J shed 8 bases, and the junction held 12 bases outside the gene matches. The CDR3 spells CASSPTLGTSGGPDEQFF. The DNA of the CDR3 is TGTGCCAGCAGCCCGACCCTTGGGACTAGCGGGGGGCCGGATGAGCAGTTCTTC.

This clone was seen just once. The chain joins TRBV9 to TRBJ2-2, with TRBD1 as a possible D gene (6 bases). The CDR3 extends over 15 amino acids. Trimming shortened V by 4 bases and J by 2 bases, and 12 bases separated the two germline ends. Germline V lookup: CDR1 SGDLS, CDR2 YYNGEE. The CDR3 reads CASSPQGINTGELFF. The CDR3 nucleotides are TGTGCCAGCAGCCCTCAGGGGATTAACACCGGGGAGCTGTTTTTT.

The chain joins TRBV3-1 (or the pseudogene TRBV3-2) to TRBJ2-5; 9 bases align to TRBD2. J was trimmed by 2 bases and V by 7 bases; bases with no gene match: 5. This CDR3 contains 14 residues. Germline lookup yields CDR1 LGHDT and CDR2 YNNKEL (reference sequence). The CDR3 nucleotides are TGTGCCAGCATGGTAGCGGGGGCACAAGAGACCCAGTACTTC. This sequence encodes CASMVAGAQETQYF.

This clone was found once. The chain carries TRBV7-2 and TRBJ2-1; TRBD1 might be the D (5 bases). Germline lookup yields CDR1 SGHTA and CDR2 FQGNSA. V was cut by 2 bases and J by 8 bases, with 10 bases left in between. The CDR3 length is 13 residues. CDR3 nucleotides: TGTGCCAGCAGCTTACGCCAGGGTTATGAGCAGTTCTTC. Protein sequence: CASSLRQGYEQFF.

The rearrangement uses TRBV3-1 (or the pseudogene TRBV3-2) and TRBJ1-2; the D gene is possibly TRBD1 (5 bases). The V end lost 1 base, the J end lost 8 bases, and 11 bases lay between the germline ends. CDR1 LGHDT and CDR2 YNNKEL come from the germline V gene (reference sequence). The CDR3 covers 13 residues. The CDR3 sequence is CASSQVEGEGYTF. The CDR3 DNA follows: TGTGCCAGCAGCCAAGTGGAAGGGGAAGGCTACACCTTC.

Only a few counts were recorded for this clone. The rearrangement uses TRBV27 and TRBJ1-6, with TRBD1 as a possible D gene (6 bases). Trimming pared 6 bases from V and 5 bases from J, leaving 14 bases between. The CDR3 is made up of 15 amino acids. Germline assignment: CDR1 MNHEY and CDR2 SMNVEV (reference sequence). The CDR3 nucleotides read TGTGCCAGCAGCAAGCCCGGACAGCATAATTCACCCCTCCACTTT. Protein: CASSKPGQHNSPLHF.

CDR3 region: CASSQDTRVEPEAFF. The CDR3 DNA reads TGCGCCAGCAGCCAAGATACCCGGGTAGAGCCTGAAGCTTTCTTT. This sequence joins TRBV4-3 and TRBJ1-1; D is uncertain. The CDR3 consists of 15 residues. Between the trimmed V and J ends, which lost 0 bases and 6 bases, there was a span of 14 bases. Germline V CDR1 and CDR2: LGHNA, YSLEER.

The chain employs TRBV28 and TRBJ1-6; 9 bases match TRBD1. The germline V gene has CDR1 MDHEN and CDR2 SYDVKM. This CDR3 comprises 16 residues. The J segment lost 5 bases and the V segment lost 4 bases, leaving 6 bases of the junction unmatched. The CDR3 region is CASSSPGQGNNSPLHF. For the CDR3, the DNA is TGTGCCAGCAGTTCCCCGGGACAGGGTAATAATTCACCCCTCCACTTT. Based on the CDR3 plus reference TRBV28 and TRBJ1-6, the full variable domain is DVKVTQSSRYLVKRTGEKVFLECVQDMDHENMFWYRQDPGLGLRLIYFSYDVKMKEKGDIPEGYSVSREKKERFSLILESASTNQTSMYLCASSSPGQGNNSPLHFGNGTRLTVT.

This chain links TRBV14 with TRBJ2-2; 8 nucleotides align to TRBD1. J gave up 2 bases and V 0 bases, and 5 bases lay outside the gene matches. Germline V lookup: CDR1 SGHDN, CDR2 FVKESK. The CDR3 contains 17 residues. This CDR3 reads CASSQDVTGGNTGELFF. The CDR3 nucleotides are TGTGCCAGCAGCCAAGATGTCACAGGGGGAAACACCGGGGAGCTGTTTTTT.

This chain joins TRBV19 and TRBJ2-2, with D hard to call. From germline, CDR1 is LNHDA and CDR2 SQIVND (reference sequence). The ends were cut back, 3 bases at V and 4 bases at J, with 15 bases in the middle. The CDR3 totals 16 residues. CDR3 nucleotide sequence: TGTGCCAGTAGTATGACGGCAGGCCGATTCACCGGGGAGCTGTTTTTT. It specifies CASSMTAGRFTGELFF.

The chain has TRBV9 and TRBJ1-4; TRBD1 aligns across 9 bases. The CDR3 is 15 residues long. V shed 2 bases and J 5 bases; nucleotides not matched to a gene: 4. The germline V gene encodes CDR1 SGDLS and CDR2 YYNGEE. The CDR3 nucleotides read TGTGCCAGCAGCGTCGGGACAGGGCTAAATGAAAAACTGTTTTTT. It translates to CASSVGTGLNEKLFF.

A note on this clone: Other nucleotide sequences in the sample specify the same CDR3. The chain recombines TRBV5-1 with TRBJ2-2; 7 bases match TRBD2. V was clipped by 0 bases and J by 1 base; unmatched bases: 3. The CDR3 is 16 residues long. Germline V gene lookup returns CDR1 SGHRS and CDR2 YFSETQ. The CDR3: CASSLAGGGNTGELFF. In nucleotides, the CDR3 is TGCGCCAGCAGCTTGGCCGGCGGGGGGAACACCGGGGAGCTGTTTTTT.

Written as DNA, the CDR3 is TGTGCCAGCTCCCCGGGGGATTCCTACGAGCAGTACTTC. Residues: CASSPGDSYEQYF. This chain uses TRBV18 with TRBJ2-7, with a possible D match to TRBD2 (6 bases). This CDR3 contains 13 residues. Germline loops: CDR1 KGHSH, CDR2 LQKENI. V lost 6 bases, J lost 1 base, and 10 bases lay in between. Using reference TRBV18 and TRBJ2-7 for the parts outside the CDR3, the full variable domain is NAGVMQNPRHLVRRRGQEARLRCSPMKGHSHVYWYRQLPEEGLKFMVYLQKENIIDESGMPKERFSAEFPKEGPSILRIQQVVRGDSAAYFCASSPGDSYEQYFGPGTRLTVT.

The chain couples TRBV3-1 (or the pseudogene TRBV3-2) to TRBJ2-5, with D possibly being TRBD2 (6 bases). V lost 1 base, J lost 5 bases, and 14 bases lay in between. CDR1 LGHDT and CDR2 YNNKEL come from the germline V gene (reference sequence). The CDR3 consists of 15 residues. The CDR3 is CASSQASGYSETQYF. The CDR3 nucleotides read TGTGCCAGCAGCCAAGCGAGCGGGTATTCTGAGACCCAGTACTTC.